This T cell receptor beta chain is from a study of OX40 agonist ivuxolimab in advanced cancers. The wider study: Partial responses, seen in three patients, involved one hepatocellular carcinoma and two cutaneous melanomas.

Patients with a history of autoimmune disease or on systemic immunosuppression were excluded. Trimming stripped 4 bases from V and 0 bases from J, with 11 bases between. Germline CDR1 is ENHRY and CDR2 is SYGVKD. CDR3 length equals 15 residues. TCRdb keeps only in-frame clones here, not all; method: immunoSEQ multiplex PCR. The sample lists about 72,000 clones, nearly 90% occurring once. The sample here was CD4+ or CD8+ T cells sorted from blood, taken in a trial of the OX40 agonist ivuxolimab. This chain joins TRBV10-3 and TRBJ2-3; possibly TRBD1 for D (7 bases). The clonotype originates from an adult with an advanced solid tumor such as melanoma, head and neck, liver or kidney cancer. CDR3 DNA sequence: TGTGCCATCAGTGCCAGGGGGGAAAGCACAGATACGCAGTATTTT. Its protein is CAISARGESTDTQYF.